This record concerns one T cell receptor beta chain sequence. The antigen remains undetermined. Molecular barcoding with unique molecular identifiers was used for the TCRbeta library. TCRdb processed the PCR reads anew with MiXCR; each CDR3 protein has one entry. Of 500,000 to 650,000 distinct CDR3 sequences in the sample, about an eighth were seen once. This sample is part of a study of T-cell reconstitution after alpha-beta-depleted transplantation in children. Study-wide results and limits: One year post-transplant, T-cell counts and diversity were largely derived from T cells produced anew. Several hundred expanded graft clones reportedly were the source of alpha-beta T cells about two months after transplant. Surviving recipient T cells and thymic progenitors underlay high day-60 TCRbeta diversity in some patients.

V was trimmed by 2 bases and J by 8 bases, leaving 10 bases between them. The CDR3 consists of 13 residues. Sequencing used PBMCs, mostly from graft donor cells, obtained 180 days after TCRalphabeta/CD19-depleted stem cell transplant. The V call is TRBV12-3 or TRBV12-4, the J call TRBJ2-1; no reliable D call. The TCR comes from a female patient between 2 and 15 years old who had a stem cell transplant for aplastic anemia, so the T cells may come from the graft donor. CDR3 nucleotide sequence: TGTGCCAGCAGTTTACTCCGACCCCATGAGCAGTTCTTC. Translated: CASSLLRPHEQFF.